These 12 T cell receptor beta chains originate from one sample sequenced in a study of T-cell memory formation after mild COVID-19. TCRdb used MiXCR to reprocess the 5' RACE reads, holding one entry per CDR3 protein. The sample contains 350,000 to 450,000 distinct CDR3 sequences, approximately 14% of which appear only once. The sequenced material came from PBMCs or a T cell subset sorted from them (not recorded which). The receptors here all came from a young man who had mild COVID-19 (a few samples of this study predate the infection). Cell type and time point are not known.

The genes are TRBV6-4 and TRBJ2-1, with D tentatively TRBD1 (6 bases). CDR3 length: 15 amino acids. Per the germline V gene, CDR1 is MRHNA and CDR2 is SNTAGT. With 2 bases removed from V and 4 bases from J, the gap between germline ends came to 12 bases. The CDR3 DNA follows: TGTGCCAGCAGTGACGGCAGGGGACCTTACAATGAGCAGTTCTTC. Its protein product is CASSDGRGPYNEQFF.

This sequence joins TRBV10-3 and TRBJ1-5; D gene uncertain. The CDR3 contains 15 residues. In germline, CDR1 is ENHRY, CDR2 SYGVKD. Between the trimmed V and J ends, which lost 2 bases and 2 bases, there was a span of 10 bases. DNA of the CDR3: TGTGCCATCAGTGAGGTCGAGGGTGGCAATCAGCCCCAGCATTTT. Protein product: CAISEVEGGNQPQHF.

This clonotype was seen more than once but under ten times. One end of the junction varies from germline; a read error may be responsible. The V call is TRBV15, the J call TRBJ2-3; the match to TRBD1 covers 8 bases. The germline V gene encodes CDR1 LNHNV and CDR2 YYDKDF (reference sequence). The CDR3 is made up of 17 amino acids. The CDR3 sequence is CSTSRYQGAGSTDTQYF. The CDR3 nucleotides read TGTTCCACCAGCAGATATCAGGGGGCAGGAAGCACAGATACGCAGTATTTT.

This clonotype was detected a few times. This chain connects TRBV10-1 to TRBJ1-1; D remains ambiguous. The CDR3 consists of 13 residues. The germline gives CDR1 WNHNN, CDR2 SYGVQD (reference sequence). V was trimmed by 3 bases and J by 7 bases, leaving 12 bases between them. The CDR3 sequence is CASSDRSASEAFF. CDR3 nucleotides: TGCGCCAGCAGTGACCGCAGTGCGAGTGAAGCTTTCTTT.

This clonotype showed up just a few times. The genes are TRBV20-1 and TRBJ2-1; tentatively, D is TRBD1 or TRBD2 (6 bases each). Between the trimmed V and J ends, which lost 2 bases and 0 bases, there was a span of 8 bases. The germline V gene has CDR1 DFQATT and CDR2 SNEGSKA (reference sequence). The CDR3 is 14 residues long. CDR3 sequence reads: CSARRGDSYNEQFF. Written as DNA, the CDR3 is TGCAGTGCTAGAAGGGGGGACTCCTACAATGAGCAGTTCTTC.

The chain couples TRBV5-4 to TRBJ2-3; D is tentatively TRBD1 or TRBD2 (7 bases each). The CDR3 is 18 amino acids. V dropped 0 bases and J dropped 4 bases, with 21 bases sitting between them. CDR1 SGHNT and CDR2 YYREEE come from the germline V gene (reference sequence). The DNA of the CDR3 is TGTGCCAGCAGCTTGGTAGCAGGGGGGGCCCAATTAGCAGATACGCAGTATTTT. The encoded protein is CASSLVAGGAQLADTQYF.

This clonotype came up a few times. This chain links TRBV5-1 with TRBJ2-5, with TRBD2 identical over 8 bases. Trimming at V came to 4 bases and at J to 5 bases, leaving 4 bases not matched to a gene. This CDR3 spans 13 amino acids. CDR1 SGHRS and CDR2 YFSETQ come from the germline V gene. CDR3 sequence reads: CASSREGSETQYF. CDR3 nucleotide sequence: TGCGCCAGCAGCCGGGAGGGGAGCGAGACCCAGTACTTC. Based on the CDR3 plus reference TRBV5-1 and TRBJ2-5, the full variable domain is KAGVTQTPRYLIKTRGQQVTLSCSPISGHRSVSWYQQTPGQGLQFLFEYFSETQRNKGNFPGRFSGRQFSNSRSEMNVSTLELGDSALYLCASSREGSETQYFGPGTRLLVL.

This clonotype was observed a handful of times. The chain uses TRBV6-2 or TRBV6-3 and TRBJ2-2; no reliable D call. The CDR3 length is 12 residues. Trimming stripped 2 bases from V and 4 bases from J, with 2 bases between. Looked up from germline, CDR1 is MNHEY and CDR2 is SVGEGT. CDR3 residues: CASSYLTGELFF. In nucleotides, the CDR3 is TGTGCCAGCAGTTACCTCACCGGGGAGCTGTTTTTT.

This clonotype has only a few counts. The chain couples TRBV7-2 to TRBJ2-5; D is possibly TRBD1 or TRBD2 (5 bases each). V lost 6 bases and J 4 bases, leaving 18 bases between the germline ends. The germline CDR1 and CDR2 sequences are SGHTA and FQGNSA. The CDR3 sequence is 15 residues long. For the CDR3, the DNA is TGTGCCAGCAGTCGACAGAGGGGCCTTGGAGAGACCCAGTACTTC. Translating it yields CASSRQRGLGETQYF.

V usage is TRBV5-1 and J usage is TRBJ2-1, with D possibly TRBD1 on 6 matching bases. This CDR3 has 19 residues. Per germline, CDR1 SGHRS and CDR2 YFSETQ. V lost 0 bases to trimming and J lost 0 bases, with 19 bases between them. The CDR3 region has the DNA TGCGCCAGCAGCTTGGCCGCCGGACAGATCTCTGGCTCCTACAATGAGCAGTTCTTC. Protein sequence: CASSLAAGQISGSYNEQFF.

This clonotype was counted a few times. The rearrangement links TRBV3-1 to TRBJ2-7; weak D call: TRBD1 (6 bases). V shed 4 bases and J shed 9 bases, with 16 bases lying between them. CDR3 length equals 13 residues. CDR1 is LGHDT and CDR2 is YNNKEL in the germline V gene (reference sequence). The CDR3 here is CASSPQQGVGQYV. The CDR3 nucleotides read TGTGCCAGCAGCCCGCAACAGGGAGTTGGGCAGTACGTC.

This clonotype came up a few times. The chain links TRBV28 to TRBJ2-7; TRBD2 agrees at 7 bases. The CDR3 totals 14 residues. The V gene end was trimmed by 2 bases and the J gene end by 5 bases; junction bases not matched to a gene: 6. Germline lookup yields CDR1 MDHEN and CDR2 SYDVKM. In DNA form, the CDR3 reads TGTGCCAGCAGTTTAGGGGGAGGGGTCCACGAGCAGTACGTC. Protein product: CASSLGGGVHEQYV.